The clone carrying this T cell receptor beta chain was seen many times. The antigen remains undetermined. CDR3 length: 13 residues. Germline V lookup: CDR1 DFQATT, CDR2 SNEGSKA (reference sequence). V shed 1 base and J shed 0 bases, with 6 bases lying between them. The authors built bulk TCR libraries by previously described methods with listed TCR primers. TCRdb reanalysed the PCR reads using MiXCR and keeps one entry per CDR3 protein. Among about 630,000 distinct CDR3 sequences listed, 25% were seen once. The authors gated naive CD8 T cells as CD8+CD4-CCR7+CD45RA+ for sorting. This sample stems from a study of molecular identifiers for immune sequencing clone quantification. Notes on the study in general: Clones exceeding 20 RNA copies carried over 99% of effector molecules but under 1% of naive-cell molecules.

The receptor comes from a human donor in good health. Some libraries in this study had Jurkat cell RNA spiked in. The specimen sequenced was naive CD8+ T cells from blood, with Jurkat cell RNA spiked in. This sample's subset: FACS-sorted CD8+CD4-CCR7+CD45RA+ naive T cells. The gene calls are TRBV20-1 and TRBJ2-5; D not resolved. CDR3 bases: TGCAGTGCTAGAGGAAGTGACCAAGAGACCCAGTACTTC. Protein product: CSARGSDQETQYF.